The sequence of this T cell receptor (beta chain) was determined in a study of cytomegalovirus exposure and HLA in healthy donors. Overall study findings and caveats: Highly shared sequence variants in one cluster were likely a sequencing artifact.

CDR1 and CDR2 (germline): SNHLY, FYNNEI. CDR3 size: 12 residues. The V and J ends lost 9 bases and 2 bases respectively, with 11 bases between them. PCR was performed using 60 Vbeta and 13 Jbeta primers. Measured with immunoSEQ multiplex PCR; TCRdb has only the in-frame clones, and not every one. The sample includes some 130,000 clones, 79% of them seen just once. Comments on this clone: What it recognizes is unknown.

The clonotype comes from a man aged 35 to 55 in good health and CMV-seropositive. The chain is built from TRBV2 and TRBJ2-7; D gene uncertain. The material sequenced was PBMCs. The CDR3, as DNA: TGTGCCAGTGGCCCGTACACCTACGAGCAGTACTTC. This encodes CASGPYTYEQYF.